The 8 T cell receptor beta chains below come from one sample, sequenced in a study of shared T cell receptors in the human thymus. Sequencing was performed with immunoSEQ multiplex PCR; in TCRdb, only in-frame clones are kept and a portion is missing. The sample lists 700,000 or so clones; around 85% were seen once. The sample was also linked to a second study, of human thymus T cells.

The material sequenced was thymocytes. The receptors here all came from a girl under two years old with a congenital heart defect.

Comments on this clone: Other DNA sequences from this sample encode an identical CDR3 as well. J is TRBJ1-1 and V is TRBV4-1; the D gene is possibly TRBD1 (6 bases). V gave up 0 bases and J gave up 4 bases, with 6 bases separating them. From germline, CDR1 is MGHRA and CDR2 YSYEKL. This CDR3 has 13 residues. CDR3 sequence: CASSQDRGTEAFF. CDR3 coding DNA: TGCGCCAGCAGCCAAGACAGGGGCACTGAAGCTTTCTTT.

The chain uses TRBV29-1 and TRBJ1-4; D gene ambiguous. CDR3 length: 11 residues. V was trimmed by 0 bases and J by 7 bases, leaving 3 bases between them. In germline, CDR1 is SQVTM, CDR2 ANQGSEA. The DNA for the CDR3 is TGCAGCGTTGAAGATAGTGAAAAACTGTTTTTT. Amino acid sequence: CSVEDSEKLFF.

This chain links TRBV7-9 with TRBJ2-1, with a possible D match to TRBD2 (6 bases). Trimming cost V 9 bases and J 6 bases, with 18 bases left between them. This CDR3 has 14 amino acids. Per the germline V gene, CDR1 is SEHNR and CDR2 is FQNEAQ (reference sequence). CDR3 protein: CARSGTPNGNEQFF. CDR3 sequence (DNA): TGTGCCAGGTCCGGGACTCCTAACGGCAATGAGCAGTTCTTC. Combining the CDR3 with reference TRBV7-9 and TRBJ2-1 gives the whole variable domain DTGVSQNPRHKITKRGQNVTFRCDPISEHNRLYWYRQTLGQGPEFLTYFQNEAQLEKSRLLSDRFSAERPKGSFSTLEIQRTEQGDSAMYLCARSGTPNGNEQFFGPGTRLTVL.

The rearrangement links TRBV10-3 to TRBJ1-2, with unresolved D. The CDR3 runs to 13 residues. Between the trimmed V and J ends, which lost 4 bases and 0 bases, there was a span of 6 bases. The germline CDR1 and CDR2 sequences are ENHRY and SYGVKD. CDR3 in amino acids: CAISGLANYGYTF. The DNA of the CDR3 is TGTGCCATCAGTGGACTGGCTAACTATGGCTACACCTTC.

The chain joins TRBV28 to TRBJ1-2, with D perhaps matching TRBD1 (5 bases). Germline values: CDR1 MDHEN, CDR2 SYDVKM. The CDR3 runs 17 residues. V lost 4 bases and J 0 bases, leaving 18 bases between the germline ends. The CDR3 loop is CASSSHPGLTANYGYTF. CDR3 DNA: TGTGCCAGCAGTTCGCATCCGGGACTTACAGCTAACTATGGCTACACCTTC.

The chain recombines TRBV4-1 with TRBJ1-2; TRBD1 agrees at 7 bases. There are 15 residues in the CDR3. V was clipped by 4 bases and J by 3 bases; unmatched bases: 8. Germline V CDR1 and CDR2: MGHRA, YSYEKL. Here the CDR3 DNA reads TGCGCCAGCAGCCGAACGGGACAGTGGGACTATGGCTACACCTTC. Translating it yields CASSRTGQWDYGYTF.

This chain links TRBV6-1 with TRBJ2-7; 10 nucleotides align to TRBD2. V shed 2 bases, J shed 4 bases, and the junction held 14 bases outside the gene matches. CDR1 is MNHNS and CDR2 is SASEGT in the germline V gene. The CDR3 consists of 18 residues. The CDR3 reads CASSERASGGRLFYEQYF. Here the CDR3 DNA reads TGTGCCAGCAGTGAACGGGCTAGCGGGGGCCGCCTATTTTACGAGCAGTACTTC.

This chain joins TRBV5-8 and TRBJ1-1; D gene ambiguous. Germline loops: CDR1 SGHTS, CDR2 YDEGEE. This CDR3 comprises 15 residues. Trimming pared 4 bases from V and 1 base from J, leaving 14 bases between. CDR3 in DNA: TGTGCCAGCAGCCGAAAGGTCCGGGGGAACACTGAAGCTTTCTTT. Translation gives CASSRKVRGNTEAFF.